The T cell receptor beta chain under discussion was sequenced for a study of blood T cell repertoires in COVID-19. Study background: Samples came from the United States, Italy and Spain, spanning acute and convalescent COVID-19. T cells, B-cell-depleted T cells, or PBMCs supplied cDNA or gDNA.

Germline CDR1 and CDR2: MGHRA and YSYEKL. This CDR3 has 15 amino acids. V lost 2 bases to trimming and J lost 6 bases; unmatched junction nucleotides: 5. In the original processing: Amplification from reference gene primers served as the basis for estimated nucleated cell counts. Produced via immunoSEQ multiplex PCR; TCRdb's table is partial and in-frame only. That table is the source of V, J and clone size, and D and trimming were worked out from the DNA. This table holds about 30,000 clones, 88% found once. J is TRBJ2-7 and V is TRBV4-1, with 12 bases matching TRBD2. Sequenced sample: peripheral blood. The receptor was isolated from a man aged 60 to 69 with active COVID-19. CDR3 loop: CASSQLAGGPGEQYF. CDR3 nucleotides: TGCGCCAGCAGCCAACTAGCGGGAGGGCCGGGCGAGCAGTACTTC.